Listed below are T cell receptor beta chains from one sample, sequenced in a study of blood T cell repertoires in COVID-19. Method: immunoSEQ multiplex PCR; TCRdb's copy keeps in-frame clones and lacks some. The sample holds 150,000 to 180,000 clones; around 84% are singletons and the top ten take 9.8%. Source material: peripheral blood. These receptor sequences come from a woman aged 50 to 60 with acute or convalescent COVID-19. Each CDR3 is given with its conserved first and last residue. D genes are given only for firm matches. Clone size appears in some rows only: once, few, many, or a class for an expanded clone.

v_gene: TRBV6-5
j_gene: TRBJ2-4
abundance: .
d_gene: .
CDR3nt: TGTGCCAGCAGTTACTCTGGGGGGGCCAAAAACATTCAGTACTTC
CDR3aa: CASSYSGGAKNIQYF

v_gene: TRBV6-6
j_gene: TRBJ2-4
abundance: .
d_gene: TRBD2
CDR3nt: TGTGCCAGCAGTTACTTAGATAGCGGGGGAAGACCGTACTTC
CDR3aa: CASSYLDSGGRPYF

v_gene: TRBV5-8
j_gene: TRBJ2-2
abundance: few
d_gene: TRBD1
CDR3nt: TGTGCCAGCAGCTACCGGGACAGGCCGACCGGGGAGCTGTTTTTT
CDR3aa: CASSYRDRPTGELFF

v_gene: TRBV2
j_gene: TRBJ2-5
abundance: .
d_gene: TRBD2
CDR3nt: TGTGCCAGCAAGGGACTTGTACGGGAGGGAGAGACCCAGTACTTC
CDR3aa: CASKGLVREGETQYF

v_gene: TRBV15
j_gene: TRBJ1-4
abundance: once
d_gene: .
CDR3nt: TGTGCCACCAGCAGAGCGCGAGGGGCCGCGGGAGAAAAACTGTTTTTT
CDR3aa: CATSRARGAAGEKLFF

v_gene: TRBV10-3
j_gene: TRBJ2-5
abundance: .
d_gene: .
CDR3nt: TGTGCCATCAGTGAGAGGGGCGAGGAGACCCAGTACTTC
CDR3aa: CAISERGEETQYF

v_gene: TRBV15
j_gene: TRBJ2-1
abundance: .
d_gene: .
CDR3nt: TGTGCCACCAGCAGAGACCGGAGTTGGGACTTAGACGGTGAGCAGTTCTTC
CDR3aa: CATSRDRSWDLDGEQFF

v_gene: TRBV4-3
j_gene: TRBJ2-6
abundance: .
d_gene: TRBD2
CDR3nt: TGCGCCAGCAGCCCATCCGGGGGGGGTGGGGCCAACGTCCTGACTTTC
CDR3aa: CASSPSGGGGANVLTF

v_gene: TRBV19
j_gene: TRBJ1-3
abundance: .
d_gene: .
CDR3nt: TGTGCCAGTAGTTCCTCCCTGGGCGCCGGCTCTGGAAACACCATATATTTT
CDR3aa: CASSSSLGAGSGNTIYF

v_gene: TRBV6-2/TRBV6-3
j_gene: TRBJ1-5
abundance: .
d_gene: .
CDR3nt: TGTGCCAGCAGTTACTATACAGGTAATCAGCCCCAGCATTTT
CDR3aa: CASSYYTGNQPQHF

v_gene: TRBV5-4
j_gene: TRBJ1-5
abundance: once
d_gene: .
CDR3nt: TGTGCCAGCAGCTTTGAAACAGGTCAGCCCCAGCATTTT
CDR3aa: CASSFETGQPQHF

v_gene: TRBV28
j_gene: TRBJ1-6
abundance: once
d_gene: .
CDR3nt: TGTGCCAGCGCCATTAGCTCCTATAATTCACCCCTCCACTTT
CDR3aa: CASAISSYNSPLHF

v_gene: TRBV7-2
j_gene: TRBJ2-5
abundance: .
d_gene: .
CDR3nt: TGTGCCAGCAGCACTTACGGGCAAGAGACCCAGTACTTC
CDR3aa: CASSTYGQETQYF

v_gene: TRBV6-5
j_gene: TRBJ1-5
abundance: .
d_gene: TRBD1
CDR3nt: TGTGCCAGCAATCGACAGGGGCAGCCCCAGCATTTT
CDR3aa: CASNRQGQPQHF

v_gene: TRBV7-2
j_gene: TRBJ1-2
abundance: .
d_gene: .
CDR3nt: TGTGCCAGCAGCTCACGTCCAGAGCCGGGAATTGGCTACACCTTC
CDR3aa: CASSSRPEPGIGYTF

v_gene: TRBV28
j_gene: TRBJ1-1
abundance: .
d_gene: .
CDR3nt: TGTGCCAGCAGTTTATTAGGGAGCACTGAAGCTTTCTTT
CDR3aa: CASSLLGSTEAFF

v_gene: TRBV4-2
j_gene: TRBJ2-7
abundance: few
d_gene: TRBD1
CDR3nt: TGTGCCAGCAGCCCAACTCCGGGACAGGGAACGTACGAGCAGTACTTC
CDR3aa: CASSPTPGQGTYEQYF

v_gene: TRBV9
j_gene: TRBJ1-6
abundance: .
d_gene: .
CDR3nt: TGTGCCCGCGAAAGCTCCTATAATTCACCCCTCCACTTT
CDR3aa: CARESSYNSPLHF

v_gene: TRBV19
j_gene: TRBJ1-5
abundance: .
d_gene: .
CDR3nt: TGTGCCAGTAGTGCAGGGGCAGGGAATCAGCCCCAGCATTTT
CDR3aa: CASSAGAGNQPQHF

v_gene: TRBV6-2/TRBV6-3
j_gene: TRBJ1-6
abundance: .
d_gene: .
CDR3nt: TGTGCCAGCAGTTACCTACGGGATAATTCACCCCTCCACTTT
CDR3aa: CASSYLRDNSPLHF

v_gene: TRBV12-3/TRBV12-4
j_gene: TRBJ1-1
abundance: once
d_gene: .
CDR3nt: TGTGCCAGCATGCGACAGTCGAACACTGAAGCTTTCTTT
CDR3aa: CASMRQSNTEAFF

v_gene: TRBV15
j_gene: TRBJ2-1
abundance: .
d_gene: TRBD2
CDR3nt: TGTGCCACCAGCAGAGGGACGGGAGGGTCCTACAATGAGCAGTTCTTC
CDR3aa: CATSRGTGGSYNEQFF

v_gene: TRBV7-9
j_gene: TRBJ2-5
abundance: .
d_gene: .
CDR3nt: TGTGCCAGCAGCTTGGGGACTGGAGAGACCCAGTACTTC
CDR3aa: CASSLGTGETQYF

v_gene: TRBV3-1/TRBV3-2
j_gene: TRBJ1-2
abundance: .
d_gene: .
CDR3nt: TGTGCCAGCAGCCTCGGGGAGCTGGGCTATGGCTACACCTTC
CDR3aa: CASSLGELGYGYTF

v_gene: TRBV9
j_gene: TRBJ2-3
abundance: .
d_gene: TRBD2
CDR3nt: TGTGCCAGCAGCGTTCTAGCGGGAGGAGATACGCAGTATTTT
CDR3aa: CASSVLAGGDTQYF

v_gene: TRBV7-8
j_gene: TRBJ1-4
abundance: once
d_gene: .
CDR3nt: TGTGCCAGCAGCCTCCGGGACTCGGGGGAAAAACTGTTTTTT
CDR3aa: CASSLRDSGEKLFF

v_gene: TRBV3-1/TRBV3-2
j_gene: TRBJ1-4
abundance: once
d_gene: TRBD1
CDR3nt: TGTGCCAGCAGCCACCCCTGGGGGACAGGCATTGAAAAACTGTTTTTT
CDR3aa: CASSHPWGTGIEKLFF